This T cell receptor beta chain was obtained from a study of beta chain features in type 1 diabetes. Expressed TCRB transcripts were sequenced because the isolated RNA had all been reverse transcribed beforehand. Profiled with immunoSEQ multiplex PCR; TCRdb holds only in-frame clones, not every one. The sample lists under 350,000 clones, roughly an eighth occurring once. General study points: Across all four CD4+ subsets, people with type 1 diabetes showed modestly shorter TCRB CDR3s.

This clone was seen more than once but under ten times. As yet, its antigen is unknown. Germline CDR1 and CDR2: SGHTA and FQGNSA. The V and J ends lost 4 bases and 1 base, in that order; junction bases with no gene match: 6. CDR3 length: 15 amino acids. The chain is built from TRBV7-2 and TRBJ1-1, with 7 bases that match TRBD1. Sequenced sample: naive CD4+ T cells from blood. This sequence was found in a man younger than 40 with type 1 diabetes. CDR3 protein: CASSWGRGANTEAFF. The CDR3 DNA sequence: TGTGCCAGCAGCTGGGGCAGGGGGGCGAACACTGAAGCTTTCTTT.